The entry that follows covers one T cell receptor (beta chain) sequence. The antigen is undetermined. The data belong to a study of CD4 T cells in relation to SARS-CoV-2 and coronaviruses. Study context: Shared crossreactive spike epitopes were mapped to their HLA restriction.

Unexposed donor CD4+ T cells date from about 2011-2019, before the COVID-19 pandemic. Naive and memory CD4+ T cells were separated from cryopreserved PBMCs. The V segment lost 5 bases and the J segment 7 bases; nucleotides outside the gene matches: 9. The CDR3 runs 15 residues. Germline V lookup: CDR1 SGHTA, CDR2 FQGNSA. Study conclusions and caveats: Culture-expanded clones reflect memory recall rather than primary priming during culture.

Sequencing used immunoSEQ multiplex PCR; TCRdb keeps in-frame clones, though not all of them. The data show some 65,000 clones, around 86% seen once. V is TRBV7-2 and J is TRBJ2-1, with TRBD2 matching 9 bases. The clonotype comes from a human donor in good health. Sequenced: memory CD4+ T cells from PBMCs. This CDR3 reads CASSQSGGFMNEQFF. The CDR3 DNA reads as TGTGCCAGCAGCCAAAGCGGGGGGTTTATGAATGAGCAGTTCTTC.